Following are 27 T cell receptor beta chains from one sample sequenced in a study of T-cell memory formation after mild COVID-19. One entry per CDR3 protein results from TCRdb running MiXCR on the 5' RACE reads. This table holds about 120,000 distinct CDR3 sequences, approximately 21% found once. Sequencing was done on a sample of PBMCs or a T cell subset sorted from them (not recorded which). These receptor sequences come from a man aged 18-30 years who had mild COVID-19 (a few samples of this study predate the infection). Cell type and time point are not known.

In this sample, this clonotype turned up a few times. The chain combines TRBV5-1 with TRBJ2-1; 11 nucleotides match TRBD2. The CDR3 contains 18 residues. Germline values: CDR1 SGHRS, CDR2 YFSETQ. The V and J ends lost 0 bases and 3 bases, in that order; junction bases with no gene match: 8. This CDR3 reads CASSLGLAGTPVYNEQFF. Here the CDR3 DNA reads TGCGCCAGCAGCTTGGGACTAGCGGGGACTCCCGTCTACAATGAGCAGTTCTTC.

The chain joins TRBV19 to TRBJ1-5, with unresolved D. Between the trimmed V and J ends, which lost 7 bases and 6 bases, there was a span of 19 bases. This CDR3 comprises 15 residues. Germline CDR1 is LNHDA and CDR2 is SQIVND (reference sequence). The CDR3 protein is CASTEDGFLSQPQHF. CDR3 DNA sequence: TGTGCCAGTACTGAAGACGGTTTCTTAAGTCAGCCCCAGCATTTT.

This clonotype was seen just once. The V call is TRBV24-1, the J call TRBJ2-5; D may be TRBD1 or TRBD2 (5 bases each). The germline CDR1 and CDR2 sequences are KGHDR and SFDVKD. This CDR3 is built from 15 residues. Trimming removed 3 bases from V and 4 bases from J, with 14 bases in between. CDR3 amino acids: CATSDPAGSGETQYF. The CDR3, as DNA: TGTGCCACCAGTGATCCTGCAGGGAGCGGAGAGACCCAGTACTTC.

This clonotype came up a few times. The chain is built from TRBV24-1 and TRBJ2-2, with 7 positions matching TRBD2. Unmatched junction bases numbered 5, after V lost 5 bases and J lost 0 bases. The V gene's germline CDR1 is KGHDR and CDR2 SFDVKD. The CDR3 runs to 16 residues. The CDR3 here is CATSAFRGANTGELFF. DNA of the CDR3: TGTGCCACCAGTGCTTTTCGGGGGGCGAACACCGGGGAGCTGTTTTTT.

CDR3 residues: CASSPGGWTEAFF. The DNA of the CDR3 is TGTGCCAGCAGCCCAGGGGGTTGGACTGAAGCTTTCTTT. The chain is built from TRBV12-3 or TRBV12-4 and TRBJ1-1; 7 bases are a match to TRBD1. After removal of 6 bases from V and 5 bases from J, the junction contained 6 bases not matched to a gene. The CDR3 extends over 13 amino acids.

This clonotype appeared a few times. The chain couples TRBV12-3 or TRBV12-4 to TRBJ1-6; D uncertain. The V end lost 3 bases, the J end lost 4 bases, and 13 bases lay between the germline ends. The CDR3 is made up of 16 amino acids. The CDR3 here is CASSFSRLFYNSPLHF. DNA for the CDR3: TGTGCCAGCAGTTTTAGCAGGTTGTTTTATAATTCACCCCTCCACTTT.

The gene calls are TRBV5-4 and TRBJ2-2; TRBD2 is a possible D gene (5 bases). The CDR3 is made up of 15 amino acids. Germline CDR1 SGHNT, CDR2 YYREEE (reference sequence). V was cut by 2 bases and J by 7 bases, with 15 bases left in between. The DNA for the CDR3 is TGTGCCAGCAGCTTAAGTCGGGGTCAAGGCGGGGAGCTGTTTTTT. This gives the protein CASSLSRGQGGELFF. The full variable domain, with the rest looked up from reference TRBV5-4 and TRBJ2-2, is ETGVTQSPTHLIKTRGQQVTLRCSSQSGHNTVSWYQQALGQGPQFIFQYYREEENGRGNFPPRFSGLQFPNYSSELNVNALELDDSALYLCASSLSRGQGGELFFGEGSRLTVL.

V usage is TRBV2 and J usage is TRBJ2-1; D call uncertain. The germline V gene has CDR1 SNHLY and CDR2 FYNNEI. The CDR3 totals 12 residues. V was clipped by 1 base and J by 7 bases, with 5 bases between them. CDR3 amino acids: CASSEGYNEQFF. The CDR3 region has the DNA TGTGCCAGCAGTGAAGGGTATAATGAGCAGTTCTTC. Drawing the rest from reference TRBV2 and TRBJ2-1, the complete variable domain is EPEVTQTPSHQVTQMGQEVILRCVPISNHLYFYWYRQILGQKVEFLVSFYNNEISEKSEIFDDQFSVERPDGSNFTLKIRSTKLEDSAMYFCASSEGYNEQFFGPGTRLTVL.

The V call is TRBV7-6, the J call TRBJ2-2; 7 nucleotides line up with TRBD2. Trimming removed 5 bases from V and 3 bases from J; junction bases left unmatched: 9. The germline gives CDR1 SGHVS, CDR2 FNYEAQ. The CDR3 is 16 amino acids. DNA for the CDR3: TGTGCCAGCAGCCGCGTAGGACTAGATCACACCGGGGAGCTGTTTTTT. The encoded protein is CASSRVGLDHTGELFF.

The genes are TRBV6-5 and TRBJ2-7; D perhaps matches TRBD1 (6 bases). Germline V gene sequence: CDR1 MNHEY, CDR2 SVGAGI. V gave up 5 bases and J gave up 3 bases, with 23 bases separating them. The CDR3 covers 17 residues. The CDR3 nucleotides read TGTGCCAGCAGTCAACTGGGGGCCCTCGCCCCTCTCTACGAGCAGTACTTC. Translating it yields CASSQLGALAPLYEQYF.

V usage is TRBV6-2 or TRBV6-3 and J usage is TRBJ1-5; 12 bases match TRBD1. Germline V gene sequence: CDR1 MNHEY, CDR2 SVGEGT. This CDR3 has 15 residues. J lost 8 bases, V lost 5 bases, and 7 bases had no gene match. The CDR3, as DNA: TGTGCCAGCAGTACCCGGGACAGGGGGCGCAAGCCCCAGCATTTT. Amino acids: CASSTRDRGRKPQHF.

The CDR3 reads CASSLGFGGSNQPQHF. CDR3 nucleotide sequence: TGTGCCAGCAGTTTGGGATTTGGGGGGTCCAACCAGCCCCAGCATTTT. The genes are TRBV12-3 or TRBV12-4 and TRBJ1-5; a weak D match, TRBD1 (5 bases). V was pared by 3 bases and J by 7 bases, with 19 bases between. This CDR3 comprises 16 residues.

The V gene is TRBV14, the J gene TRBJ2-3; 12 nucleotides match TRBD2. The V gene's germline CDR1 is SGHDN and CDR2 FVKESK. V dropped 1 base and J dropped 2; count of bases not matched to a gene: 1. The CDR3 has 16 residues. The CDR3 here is CASSQGTSGDTDTQYF. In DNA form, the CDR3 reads TGTGCCAGCAGCCAAGGGACTAGCGGGGACACAGATACGCAGTATTTT.

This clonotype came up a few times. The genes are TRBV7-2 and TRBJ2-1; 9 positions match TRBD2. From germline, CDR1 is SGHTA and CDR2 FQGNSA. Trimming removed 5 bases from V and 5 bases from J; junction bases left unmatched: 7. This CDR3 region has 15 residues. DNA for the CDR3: TGTGCCAGCAGCGCCCGGACTAGCGCCAACAATGAGCAGTTCTTC. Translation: CASSARTSANNEQFF.

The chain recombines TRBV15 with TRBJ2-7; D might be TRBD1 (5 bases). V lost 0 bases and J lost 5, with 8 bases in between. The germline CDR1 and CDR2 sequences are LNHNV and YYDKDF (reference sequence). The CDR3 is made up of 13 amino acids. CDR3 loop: CATSRDRANEQYV. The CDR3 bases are TGTGCCACCAGCAGAGACAGGGCCAACGAGCAGTACGTC.

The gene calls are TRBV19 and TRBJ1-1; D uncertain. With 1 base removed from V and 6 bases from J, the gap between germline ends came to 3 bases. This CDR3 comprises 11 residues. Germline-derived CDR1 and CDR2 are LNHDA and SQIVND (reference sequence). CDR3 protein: CASSIGPEAFF. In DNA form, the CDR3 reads TGTGCCAGTAGTATAGGCCCTGAAGCTTTCTTT.

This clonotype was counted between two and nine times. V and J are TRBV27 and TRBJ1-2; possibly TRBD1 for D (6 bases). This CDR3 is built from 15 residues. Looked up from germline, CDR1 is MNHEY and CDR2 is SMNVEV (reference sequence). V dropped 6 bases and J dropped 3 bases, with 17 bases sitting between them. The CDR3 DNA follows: TGTGCCAGCAGCAGGGCTTCCCGGGGGCACTATGGCTACACCTTC. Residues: CASSRASRGHYGYTF.

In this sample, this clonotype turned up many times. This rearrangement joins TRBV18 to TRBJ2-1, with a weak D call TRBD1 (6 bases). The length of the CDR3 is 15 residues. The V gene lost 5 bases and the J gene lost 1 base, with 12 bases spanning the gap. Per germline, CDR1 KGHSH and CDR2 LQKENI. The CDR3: CASSYGQYSYNEQFF. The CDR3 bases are TGTGCCAGCTCATATGGACAGTATTCCTACAATGAGCAGTTCTTC.

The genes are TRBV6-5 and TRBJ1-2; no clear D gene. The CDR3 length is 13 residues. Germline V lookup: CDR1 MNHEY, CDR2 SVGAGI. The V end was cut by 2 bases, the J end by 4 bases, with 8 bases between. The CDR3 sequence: CASSYQQSYGYTF. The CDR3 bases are TGTGCCAGCAGTTACCAACAGAGCTATGGCTACACCTTC.

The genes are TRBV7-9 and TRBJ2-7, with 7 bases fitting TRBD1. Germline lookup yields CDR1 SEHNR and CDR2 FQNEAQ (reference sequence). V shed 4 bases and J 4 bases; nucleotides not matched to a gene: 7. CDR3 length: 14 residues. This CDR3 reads CASSSRMDRYEQYF. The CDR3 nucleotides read TGTGCCAGCAGCTCCAGGATGGACAGGTACGAGCAGTACTTC.

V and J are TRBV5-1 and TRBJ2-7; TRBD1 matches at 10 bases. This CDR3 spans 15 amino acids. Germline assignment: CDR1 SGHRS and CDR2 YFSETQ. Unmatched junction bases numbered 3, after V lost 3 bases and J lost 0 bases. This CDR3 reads CASSSDRGISYEQYF. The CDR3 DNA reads TGCGCCAGCAGCTCGGACAGGGGGATCTCCTACGAGCAGTACTTC.

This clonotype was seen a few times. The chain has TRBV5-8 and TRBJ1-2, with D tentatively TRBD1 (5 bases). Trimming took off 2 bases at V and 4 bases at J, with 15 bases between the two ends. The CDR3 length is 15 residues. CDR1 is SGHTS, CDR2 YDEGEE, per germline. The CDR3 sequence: CASSFWAREIYGYTF. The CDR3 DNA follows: TGTGCCAGCAGCTTTTGGGCCAGGGAGATCTATGGCTACACCTTC.

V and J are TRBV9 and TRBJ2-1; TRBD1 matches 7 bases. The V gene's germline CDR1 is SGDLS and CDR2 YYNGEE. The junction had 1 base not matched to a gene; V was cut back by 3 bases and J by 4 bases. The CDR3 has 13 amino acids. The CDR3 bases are TGTGCCAGCAGCGAGACAGGGTACAATGAGCAGTTCTTC. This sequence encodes CASSETGYNEQFF.

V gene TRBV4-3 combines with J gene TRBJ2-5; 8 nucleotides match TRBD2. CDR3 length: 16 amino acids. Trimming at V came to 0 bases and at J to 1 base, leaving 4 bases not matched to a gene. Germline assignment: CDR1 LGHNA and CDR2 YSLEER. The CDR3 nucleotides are TGCGCCAGCAGCCAAGACGGCACTAGCGGCCAAGAGACCCAGTACTTC. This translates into CASSQDGTSGQETQYF.

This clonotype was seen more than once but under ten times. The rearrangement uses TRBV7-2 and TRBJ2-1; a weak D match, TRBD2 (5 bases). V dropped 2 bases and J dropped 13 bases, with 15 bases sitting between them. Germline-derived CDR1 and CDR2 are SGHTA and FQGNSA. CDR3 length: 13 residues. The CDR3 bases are TGTGCCAGCAGCTTACTATCCTCGGCGGGCCAGTTCTTC. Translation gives CASSLLSSAGQFF.

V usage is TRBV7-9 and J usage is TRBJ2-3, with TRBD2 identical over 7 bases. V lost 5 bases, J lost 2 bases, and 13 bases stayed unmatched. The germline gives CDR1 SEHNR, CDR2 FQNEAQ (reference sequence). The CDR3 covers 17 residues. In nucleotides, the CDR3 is TGTGCCAGCAGCGTACGGGACTACGACTCCTCCACAGATACGCAGTATTTT. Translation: CASSVRDYDSSTDTQYF.

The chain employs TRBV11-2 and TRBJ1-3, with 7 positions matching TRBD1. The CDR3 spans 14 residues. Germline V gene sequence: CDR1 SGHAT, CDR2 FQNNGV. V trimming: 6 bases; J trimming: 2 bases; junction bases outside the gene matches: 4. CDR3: CASRPTGAGNTIYF. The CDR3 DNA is TGTGCCAGCAGACCTACAGGGGCTGGAAACACCATATATTTT.